Following are 13 T cell receptor beta chains from one sample sequenced in a study of T cell repertoires in cytomegalovirus infection. TCRdb redid the calling of the reads with MiXCR, one entry per CDR3 protein. The profile shows 150,000 to 200,000 distinct CDR3 sequences, 15% to 20% of them singletons. Sequencing input: PBMCs. All receptors come from a human donor in good health (CMV status not recorded). Some clones in this sample may be carry-over from other donors' samples.

This clonotype has only a few counts. The chain has TRBV4-1 and TRBJ2-4, with D tentatively TRBD1 (5 bases). Germline assignment: CDR1 MGHRA and CDR2 YSYEKL. The V end lost 0 bases, the J end lost 1 base, and 13 bases lay between the germline ends. The CDR3 consists of 17 residues. The CDR3 coding sequence is TGCGCCAGCAGCCAAGATAAAGGGTCAGGGGCCAAAAACATTCAGTACTTC. Translating gives CASSQDKGSGAKNIQYF.

The rearrangement links TRBV28 to TRBJ1-5; no clear D. Deletions cut 6 bases from V and 1 base from J, with 19 bases between. The length of the CDR3 is 17 residues. Germline assignment: CDR1 MDHEN and CDR2 SYDVKM. The CDR3 DNA reads TGTGCCAGCAGCTTAATCGGAGGCCCGCAAAGCAATCAGCCCCAGCATTTT. Protein: CASSLIGGPQSNQPQHF.

This CDR3 reads CASSFLGLRGSSGANVLTF. CDR3 sequence (DNA): TGTGCCAGCTCTTTCTTGGGTCTCCGCGGATCCTCTGGGGCCAACGTCCTGACTTTC. The V call is TRBV19, the J call TRBJ2-6; D is uncertain. Germline loops: CDR1 LNHDA, CDR2 SQIVND (reference sequence). V was clipped by 9 bases and J by 0 bases, with 24 bases between them. The CDR3 sequence is 19 residues long.

This clonotype was recorded a few times. The chain has TRBV15 and TRBJ1-4, with a tentative D call TRBD1 (5 bases). Germline-derived CDR1 and CDR2 are LNHNV and YYDKDF (reference sequence). The CDR3 length is 15 residues. V lost 8 bases and J 5 bases, leaving 18 bases between the germline ends. CDR3 protein: CATRLSGRGNEKLFF. CDR3 coding DNA: TGTGCCACCCGCCTATCTGGACGGGGGAATGAAAAACTGTTTTTT.

This clonotype was found many times. DNA for the CDR3: TGTGCCTGGACAAGCGGACTAGCCGAATACGAGCAGTACTTC. This codes for CAWTSGLAEYEQYF. The chain links TRBV30 to TRBJ2-7, with 8 bases fitting TRBD2. CDR3 length equals 14 residues. Germline CDR1 is GTSNPN and CDR2 is SVGIG (reference sequence). The junction had 9 bases not matched to a gene; V was cut back by 4 bases and J by 4 bases. Full variable domain (remainder filled in from reference TRBV30 and TRBJ2-7): SQTIHQWPATLVQPVGSPLSLECTVEGTSNPNLYWYRQAAGRGLQLLFYSVGIGQISSEVPQNLSASRPQDRQFILSSKKLLLSDSGFYLCAWTSGLAEYEQYFGPGTRLTVT.

The chain couples TRBV6-1 to TRBJ2-1; 7 bases are shared with TRBD2. The trim removed 0 bases at V and 7 bases at J, leaving 6 bases unmatched. The CDR3 spans 15 residues. Germline V CDR1 and CDR2: MNHNS, SASEGT. CDR3 DNA sequence: TGTGCCAGCAGTGAAGCGGGAGGGTATCGGAATGAGCAGTTCTTC. Translated, it gives CASSEAGGYRNEQFF.

The genes are TRBV6-2 or TRBV6-3 and TRBJ2-6; D is unclear. Germline V gene lookup returns CDR1 MNHEY and CDR2 SVGEGT. The CDR3 extends over 15 amino acids. The ends were cut back, 6 bases at V and 0 bases at J, with 9 bases in the middle. CDR3: CASSPSRSGANVLTF. CDR3 in DNA: TGTGCCAGCAGCCCTAGTCGCTCTGGGGCCAACGTCCTGACTTTC.

Many counts were recorded for this clonotype. The rearrangement links TRBV7-8 to TRBJ2-1; D perhaps matches TRBD2 (6 bases). The germline V gene encodes CDR1 SGHVS and CDR2 FQNEAQ. V was pared by 0 bases and J by 4 bases, with 13 bases between. The CDR3 has 16 amino acids. DNA of the CDR3: TGTGCCAGCAGCTTAGCGCGGGAACTAGCATACAATGAGCAGTTCTTC. Translating gives CASSLARELAYNEQFF.

There are many counts of this clonotype. The chain carries TRBV28 and TRBJ2-7; 10 bases match TRBD1. Germline V gene data show CDR1 as MDHEN and CDR2 as SYDVKM. This CDR3 has 14 residues. V was clipped by 3 bases and J by 7 bases; unmatched bases: 6. The CDR3 sequence: CASSFDRGRKEQYF. CDR3 nucleotides: TGTGCCAGCAGTTTCGACAGGGGGCGAAAAGAGCAGTACTTC.

In this sample, this clonotype turned up many times. This CDR3 reads CASSLGGLRNEQYF. The CDR3 coding sequence is TGTGCCAGCAGCTTAGGGGGCCTTCGCAACGAGCAGTACTTC. V is TRBV7-2 and J is TRBJ2-7; D may be TRBD1 (5 bases). In germline, CDR1 is SGHTA, CDR2 FQGNSA. Trimming took 1 base from V and 5 from J, leaving 12 bases between them. This CDR3 region has 14 residues. Using reference TRBV7-2 and TRBJ2-7 for the parts outside the CDR3, the full variable domain is GAGVSQSPSNKVTEKGKDVELRCDPISGHTALYWYRQSLGQGLEFLIYFQGNSAPDKSGLPSDRFSAERTGGSVSTLTIQRTQQEDSAVYLCASSLGGLRNEQYFGPGTRLTVT.

The chain uses TRBV18 and TRBJ2-3; no reliable D call. V was clipped by 3 bases and J by 4 bases, with 11 bases between them. Per germline, CDR1 KGHSH and CDR2 LQKENI. This CDR3 is 14 amino acids long. CDR3 DNA sequence: TGTGCCAGCTCACCCCCCTCCTCGCCAGATACGCAGTATTTT. It codes for CASSPPSSPDTQYF.

This clonotype was detected ten times or more. The V and J genes are TRBV7-2 and TRBJ1-3, with D unresolved. Deletions cut 1 base from V and 0 bases from J, with 4 bases between. From germline, CDR1 is SGHTA and CDR2 FQGNSA. The CDR3 covers 14 residues. The CDR3: CASSLEASGNTIYF. The CDR3 DNA follows: TGTGCCAGCAGCTTAGAAGCCTCTGGAAACACCATATATTTT.

This clonotype was recorded at least ten times. The chain uses TRBV7-2 and TRBJ2-4; 10 nucleotides agree with TRBD2. The CDR3 length is 16 residues. The germline V gene encodes CDR1 SGHTA and CDR2 FQGNSA. Trimming took 5 bases from V and 0 from J; bases not matched to a gene: 4. In DNA, the CDR3 is TGTGCCAGCAGCATCCGACTAGCGGGAGCCAAAAACATTCAGTACTTC. Protein sequence: CASSIRLAGAKNIQYF.